The TCR beta chain under discussion was sequenced for a study of cytomegalovirus exposure and HLA in healthy donors. This PCR relied on a set of 60 Vbeta primers and 13 Jbeta primers. Repertoires were generated with immunoSEQ multiplex PCR, while TCRdb's copy carries only in-frame clones and drops some. In the table there are more than 25,000 clones, 62% of which are singletons. Germline V CDR1 and CDR2: SGHTA, FQGTGA. The CDR3 has 14 residues. V trimming: 6 bases; J trimming: 6 bases; junction bases outside the gene matches: 5. The sequence was obtained from a male donor in good health and CMV-seropositive. The chain has TRBV7-3 and TRBJ2-5, with TRBD2 matching 12 bases. Sequenced: PBMCs. CDR3 sequence (DNA): TGTGCCAGCAGGGAACTAGCGGGGGGTAAGACCCAGTACTTC. This sequence encodes CASRELAGGKTQYF.